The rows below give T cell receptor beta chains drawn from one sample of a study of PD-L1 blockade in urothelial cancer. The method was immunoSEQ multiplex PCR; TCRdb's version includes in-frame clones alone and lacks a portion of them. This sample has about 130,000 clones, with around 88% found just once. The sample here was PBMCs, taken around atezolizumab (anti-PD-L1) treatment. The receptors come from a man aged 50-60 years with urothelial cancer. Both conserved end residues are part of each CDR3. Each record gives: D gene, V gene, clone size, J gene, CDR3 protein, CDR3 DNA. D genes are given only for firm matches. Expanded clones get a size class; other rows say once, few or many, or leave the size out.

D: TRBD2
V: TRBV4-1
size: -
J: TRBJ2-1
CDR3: CASSQGLAGNNEQFF
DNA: TGCGCCAGCAGCCAAGGGCTAGCGGGAAATAATGAGCAGTTCTTC

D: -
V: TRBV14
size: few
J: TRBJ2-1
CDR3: CASSQDGRASDEQFF
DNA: TGTGCCAGCAGCCAAGATGGTAGAGCGTCGGATGAGCAGTTCTTC

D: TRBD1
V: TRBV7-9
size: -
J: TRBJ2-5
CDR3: CASSTGTGVEETQYF
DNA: TGTGCCAGCAGCACAGGGACAGGGGTTGAGGAGACCCAGTACTTC

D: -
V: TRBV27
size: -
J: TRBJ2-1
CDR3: CASTASKPWYEQFF
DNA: TGTGCCAGCACGGCTAGTAAGCCCTGGTATGAGCAGTTCTTC

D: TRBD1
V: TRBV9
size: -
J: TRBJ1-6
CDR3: CASSTHRDRANSPLHF
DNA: TGTGCCAGCAGCACCCACCGGGACAGGGCAAATTCACCCCTCCACTTT

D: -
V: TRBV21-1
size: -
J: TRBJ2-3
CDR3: CASSNAETGLAGDGTLKLTDTQYF
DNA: TGTGCCAGCAGCAATGCCGAAACGGGACTAGCGGGAGACGGGACTCTCAAACTCACAGATACGCAGTATTTT

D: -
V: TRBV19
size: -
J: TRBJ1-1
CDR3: CASSIDGSVPQAEAFF
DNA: TGTGCCAGTAGTATAGACGGTTCCGTACCCCAAGCTGAAGCTTTCTTT

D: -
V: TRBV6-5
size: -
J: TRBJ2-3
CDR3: CASGSGTDTQYF
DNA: TGTGCCAGCGGAAGCGGCACAGATACGCAGTATTTT

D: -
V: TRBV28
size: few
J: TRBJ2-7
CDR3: CASSLSNYEQYF
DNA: TGTGCCAGCAGTTTGAGTAACTACGAGCAGTACTTC

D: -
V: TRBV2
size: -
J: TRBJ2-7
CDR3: CASRRGGTVTYEQYF
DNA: TGTGCCAGCAGAAGGGGGGGGACGGTTACCTACGAGCAGTACTTC

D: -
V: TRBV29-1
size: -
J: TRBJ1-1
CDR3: CSAAGGRTMNTEAFF
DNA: TGCAGCGCCGCGGGGGGGCGCACAATGAACACTGAAGCTTTCTTT

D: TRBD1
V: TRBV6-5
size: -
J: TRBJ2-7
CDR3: CASSLRGHRDEQYF
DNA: TGTGCCAGCAGCCTCAGGGGGCATCGCGACGAGCAGTACTTC

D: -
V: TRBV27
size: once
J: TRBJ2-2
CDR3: CASSSTARGGELFF
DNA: TGTGCCAGCAGTTCAACCGCACGGGGCGGGGAGCTGTTTTTT

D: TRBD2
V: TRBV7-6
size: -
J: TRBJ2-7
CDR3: CASSLGGSGSTYEQYF
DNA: TGTGCCAGCAGCTTAGGCGGTAGCGGGTCGACCTACGAGCAGTACTTC

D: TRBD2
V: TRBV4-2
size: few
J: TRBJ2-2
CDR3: CASSPRSGRPPGELFF
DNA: TGTGCCAGCAGCCCGAGGAGCGGGAGGCCTCCAGGGGAGCTGTTTTTT

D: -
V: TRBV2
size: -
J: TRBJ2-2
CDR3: CASSERQPNTGELFF
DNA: TGTGCCAGCAGTGAAAGACAGCCGAACACCGGGGAGCTGTTTTTT

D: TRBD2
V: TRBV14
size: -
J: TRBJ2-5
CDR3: CASSQEEGWGSGRWGETQYF
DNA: TGTGCCAGCAGCCAAGAAGAAGGCTGGGGTAGCGGGAGATGGGGGGAGACCCAGTACTTC